This passage covers 12 T cell receptor beta chains from one sample sequenced in a study of T cells in Graves' hyperthyroidism and ophthalmopathy. The TCR beta CDR3 regions underwent amplification using RNA transcripts as the source. A set of HTBI primers served as the primers for a first-round RT-PCR of the TCR CDR3. TCRdb reanalysed the multiplex PCR reads using MiXCR and keeps one entry per CDR3 protein. This sample has around 400,000 distinct CDR3 sequences, with roughly 15% found just once. Material: blood. Source of these receptors: a woman aged 60-75 years with Graves' ophthalmopathy.

This clonotype was seen ten or more times. The J gene is TRBJ2-6, the V gene TRBV7-8; D is uncertain. The V end lost 6 bases, the J end lost 0 bases, and 15 bases lay between the germline ends. Germline values: CDR1 SGHVS, CDR2 FQNEAQ. The CDR3 runs to 17 residues. CDR3 region: CASRKLTGRSGANVLTF. The CDR3 region has the DNA TGTGCCAGCAGGAAATTGACGGGCCGCTCTGGGGCCAACGTCCTGACTTTC.

There are many counts of this clonotype. The chain recombines TRBV2 with TRBJ2-1; 13 bases agree with TRBD2. The germline V gene encodes CDR1 SNHLY and CDR2 FYNNEI. The CDR3 runs to 14 residues. The V gene end was trimmed by 8 bases and the J gene end by 7 bases; junction bases not matched to a gene: 5. The CDR3 region is CASGGTSGINEQFF. CDR3 DNA: TGTGCCAGCGGAGGGACTAGCGGGATAAATGAGCAGTTCTTC.

A few counts support this clonotype. The rearrangement joins TRBV20-1 to TRBJ2-7; a possible D gene is TRBD2 (6 bases). The germline V gene encodes CDR1 DFQATT and CDR2 SNEGSKA (reference sequence). Trimming pared 1 base from V and 4 bases from J, leaving 23 bases between. The CDR3 consists of 17 residues. CDR3 loop: CSARAGSGEAVLYEQYF. The DNA of the CDR3 is TGCAGTGCTAGAGCGGGGTCGGGGGAGGCTGTCCTTTACGAGCAGTACTTC.

This clonotype was seen many times. V is TRBV27 and J is TRBJ2-2; 11 nucleotides line up with TRBD2. The V gene's germline CDR1 is MNHEY and CDR2 SMNVEV (reference sequence). The CDR3 runs to 17 residues. Trimming cost V 5 bases and J 4 bases; bases outside gene matches: 9. The CDR3 protein is CASSRNSGRALTGELFF. CDR3 nucleotides: TGTGCCAGCAGTAGAAATAGCGGGAGGGCCCTCACCGGGGAGCTGTTTTTT.

This clonotype was counted only a few times. The chain joins TRBV12-5 to TRBJ2-1; TRBD2 aligns across 9 bases. Germline trimming cut 0 bases from V and 3 bases from J; bases unmatched to any gene: 3. Looked up from germline, CDR1 is LGHNT and CDR2 is FRNRAP. The CDR3 extends over 16 amino acids. Written as DNA, the CDR3 is TGTGCTAGTGGTTTGGTTGCTAGCGGGAACTACAATGAGCAGTTCTTC. This encodes CASGLVASGNYNEQFF. The full variable domain, with the rest looked up from reference TRBV12-5 and TRBJ2-1, is DARVTQTPRHKVTEMGQEVTMRCQPILGHNTVFWYRQTMMQGLELLAYFRNRAPLDDSGMPKDRFSAEMPDATLATLKIQPSEPRDSAVYFCASGLVASGNYNEQFFGPGTRLTVL.

This chain links TRBV7-8 with TRBJ2-7; TRBD2 aligns across 11 bases. The CDR3 sequence is 15 residues long. CDR1 and CDR2 from the germline V gene are SGHVS and FQNEAQ. V shed 5 bases, J shed 3 bases, and the junction held 6 bases outside the gene matches. This CDR3 reads CASSVSGTSGYEQYF. CDR3 nucleotides: TGTGCCAGCAGCGTCTCCGGGACTAGCGGCTACGAGCAGTACTTC.

This clonotype was recorded many times. The chain joins TRBV6-1 to TRBJ2-7; D ambiguous. Germline CDR1 and CDR2: MNHNS and SASEGT. This CDR3 is 13 amino acids long. V was shortened by 3 bases and J by 3 bases, with 9 bases between the two germline ends. In DNA, the CDR3 is TGTGCCAGCAGTGACGGCGGCTACTACGAGCAGTACTTC. Translated: CASSDGGYYEQYF.

This clonotype was detected only a few times. This chain connects TRBV2 to TRBJ1-5; the D gene is possibly TRBD1 (6 bases). Trimming took off 3 bases at V and 4 bases at J, with 13 bases between the two ends. The CDR3 spans 15 residues. Per germline, CDR1 SNHLY and CDR2 FYNNEI. The CDR3 protein is CASSDRGLRNQPQHF. The CDR3 nucleotides read TGTGCCAGCAGTGACAGGGGTCTAAGGAATCAGCCCCAGCATTTT.

The chain joins TRBV10-3 to TRBJ1-2; 10 nucleotides match TRBD1. Trimming took 2 bases from V and 6 from J; bases not matched to a gene: 3. The CDR3 covers 14 residues. In germline, CDR1 is ENHRY, CDR2 SYGVKD. CDR3 nucleotide sequence: TGTGCCATCAGTGAGCCAGGACAGGGGGATGGCTACACCTTC. It encodes CAISEPGQGDGYTF.

The chain joins TRBV19 to TRBJ2-2; 7 bases line up with TRBD1. The V and J ends lost 6 bases and 0 bases, in that order; junction bases with no gene match: 4. The CDR3 covers 15 residues. Germline V gene lookup returns CDR1 LNHDA and CDR2 SQIVND (reference sequence). The DNA for the CDR3 is TGTGCCAGTAGGCAGGACAGGTCGAACACCGGGGAGCTGTTTTTT. The encoded protein is CASRQDRSNTGELFF.

This clonotype has only a few counts. This sequence joins TRBV24-1 and TRBJ1-5; 7 positions match TRBD1. V trimming: 5 bases; J trimming: 10 bases; junction bases outside the gene matches: 16. This CDR3 spans 16 amino acids. Germline CDR1 reads KGHDR; CDR2 reads SFDVKD. DNA of the CDR3: TGTGCCACCAGTGGGAGTACAGGGGCCTCCTATGGTCCCCAGCATTTT. Translation gives CATSGSTGASYGPQHF.

V gene TRBV18 combines with J gene TRBJ2-5; no reliable D call. Trimming cost V 6 bases and J 2 bases, with 10 bases left between them. Germline CDR1 and CDR2: KGHSH and LQKENI. The CDR3 runs to 13 residues. The CDR3 spells CASSSWEQETQYF. CDR3 nucleotides: TGTGCCAGCTCCTCTTGGGAACAAGAGACCCAGTACTTC.